Described below is a single T cell receptor beta chain sequence and its context. This sample was taken from a study of blood T cell repertoires in COVID-19. Study context: Sample material is recorded as cDNA or gDNA derived from T cells, B-cell-depleted T cells, or PBMCs.

Trimming took 2 bases from V and 0 from J, leaving 9 bases between them. CDR1 is SGHTS and CDR2 is YDEGEE in the germline V gene. This CDR3 comprises 15 residues. The table came from immunoSEQ multiplex PCR; TCRdb's copy has only in-frame clones and leaves some out. Of approximately 70,000 clones listed, approximately 90% are singletons. The sample was peripheral blood. The clonotype comes from a woman aged 50 to 60 with COVID-19, enrolled during active disease. The genes are TRBV5-8 and TRBJ1-3, with D maybe TRBD1 (5 bases). CDR3 residues: CASSFPGFSGNTIYF. The CDR3 DNA sequence: TGTGCCAGCAGCTTCCCAGGGTTCTCTGGAAACACCATATATTTT.